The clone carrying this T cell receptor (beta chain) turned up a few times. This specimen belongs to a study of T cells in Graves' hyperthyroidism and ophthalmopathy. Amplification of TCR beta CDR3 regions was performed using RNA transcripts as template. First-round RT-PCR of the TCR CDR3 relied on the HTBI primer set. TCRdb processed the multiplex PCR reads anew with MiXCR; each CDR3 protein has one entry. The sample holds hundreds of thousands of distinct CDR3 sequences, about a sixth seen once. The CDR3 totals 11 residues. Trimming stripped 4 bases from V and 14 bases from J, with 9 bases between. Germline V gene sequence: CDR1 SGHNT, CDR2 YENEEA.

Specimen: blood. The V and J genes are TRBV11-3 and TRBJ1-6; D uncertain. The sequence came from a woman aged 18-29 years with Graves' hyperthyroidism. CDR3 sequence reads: CASSSESALHF. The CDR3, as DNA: TGTGCCAGCAGCTCCGAGTCGGCCCTCCACTTT.